This T cell receptor (beta chain) is from a study of blood T cells in healthy people across ages. Next came a second PCR, run for 7 to 11 cycles, which used a sample-barcoded 5' primer along with a J-beta primer mix. Each CDR3 protein gets one entry after TCRdb re-called the 5' RACE reads with MiXCR. The sample records 1.2 million to 1.5 million distinct CDR3 sequences, 40% to 50% being singletons. Trimming removed 5 bases from V and 3 bases from J; junction bases left unmatched: 5. In germline, CDR1 is DFQATT, CDR2 SNEGSKA (reference sequence). The CDR3 sequence is 13 residues long. Material: blood. The gene calls are TRBV20-1 and TRBJ1-2, with 8 bases fitting TRBD1. This receptor was taken from a woman between 18 and 29 years old in good health. CDR3 sequence: CSAQSQGDYGYTF. CDR3 sequence (DNA): TGCAGTGCTCAATCACAGGGGGACTATGGCTACACCTTC.